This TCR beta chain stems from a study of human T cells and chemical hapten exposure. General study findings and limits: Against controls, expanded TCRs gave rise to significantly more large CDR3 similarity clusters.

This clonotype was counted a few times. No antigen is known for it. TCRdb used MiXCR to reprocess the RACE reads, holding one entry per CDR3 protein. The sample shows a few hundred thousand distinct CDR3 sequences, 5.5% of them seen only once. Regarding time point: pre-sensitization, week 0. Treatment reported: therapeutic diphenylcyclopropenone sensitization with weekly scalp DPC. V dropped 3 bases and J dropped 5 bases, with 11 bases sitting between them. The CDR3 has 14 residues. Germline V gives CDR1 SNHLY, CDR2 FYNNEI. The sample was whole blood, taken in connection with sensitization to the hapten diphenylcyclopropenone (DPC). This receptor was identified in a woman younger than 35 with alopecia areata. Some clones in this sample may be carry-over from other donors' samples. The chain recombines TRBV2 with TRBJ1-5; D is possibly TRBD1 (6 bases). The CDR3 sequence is CASSDGGRDQPQHF. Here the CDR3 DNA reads TGTGCCAGCAGTGACGGGGGCCGGGATCAGCCCCAGCATTTT.